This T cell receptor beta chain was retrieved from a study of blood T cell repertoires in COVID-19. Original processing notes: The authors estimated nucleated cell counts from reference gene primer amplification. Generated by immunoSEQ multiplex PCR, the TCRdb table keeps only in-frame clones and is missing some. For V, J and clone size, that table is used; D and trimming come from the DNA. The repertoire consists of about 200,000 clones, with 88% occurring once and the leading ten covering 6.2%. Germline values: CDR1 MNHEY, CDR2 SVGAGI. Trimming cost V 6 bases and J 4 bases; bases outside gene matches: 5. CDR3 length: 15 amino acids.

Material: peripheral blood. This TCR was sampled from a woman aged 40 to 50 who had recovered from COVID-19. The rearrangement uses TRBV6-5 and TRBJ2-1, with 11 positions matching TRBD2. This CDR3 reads CASRTGTSGYNEQFF. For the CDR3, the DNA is TGTGCCAGCAGGACCGGGACTAGCGGTTACAATGAGCAGTTCTTC.